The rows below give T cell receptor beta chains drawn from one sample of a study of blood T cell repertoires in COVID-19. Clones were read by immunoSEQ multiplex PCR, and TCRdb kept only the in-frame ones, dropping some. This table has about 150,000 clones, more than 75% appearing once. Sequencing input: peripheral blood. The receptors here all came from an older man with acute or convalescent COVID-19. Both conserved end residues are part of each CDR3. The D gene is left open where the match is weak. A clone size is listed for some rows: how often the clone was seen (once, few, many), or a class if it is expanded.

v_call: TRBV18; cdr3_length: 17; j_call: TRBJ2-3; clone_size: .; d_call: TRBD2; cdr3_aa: CASSPPSTGGRADTQYF; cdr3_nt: TGTGCCAGCTCACCCCCCTCGACGGGGGGGCGGGCAGATACGCAGTATTTT
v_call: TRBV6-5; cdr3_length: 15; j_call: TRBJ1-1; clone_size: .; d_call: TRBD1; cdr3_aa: CASSNPTGGGTEAFF; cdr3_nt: TGTGCCAGCAGTAACCCGACAGGGGGTGGGACTGAAGCTTTCTTT
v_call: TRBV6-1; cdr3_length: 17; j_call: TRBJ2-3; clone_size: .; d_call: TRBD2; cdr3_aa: CASSGTGTSGLTDTQYF; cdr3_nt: TGTGCCAGCAGTGGAACCGGGACTAGCGGGCTGACAGATACGCAGTATTTT
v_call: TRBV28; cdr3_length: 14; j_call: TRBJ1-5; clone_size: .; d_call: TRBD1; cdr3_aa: CASNGETGLQPQHF; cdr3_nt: TGTGCCAGCAATGGGGAGACAGGGCTTCAGCCCCAGCATTTT
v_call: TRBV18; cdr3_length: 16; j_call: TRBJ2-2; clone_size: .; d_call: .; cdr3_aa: CASSPFGGPDTGELFF; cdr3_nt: TGTGCCAGCTCACCATTCGGGGGTCCTGACACCGGGGAGCTGTTTTTT
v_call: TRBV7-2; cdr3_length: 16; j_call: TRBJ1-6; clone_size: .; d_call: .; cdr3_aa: CASKMETAVHNSPLHF; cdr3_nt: TGTGCCAGCAAAATGGAGACGGCTGTGCATAATTCACCCCTCCACTTT
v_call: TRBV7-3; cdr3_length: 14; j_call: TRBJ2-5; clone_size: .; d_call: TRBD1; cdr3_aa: CASSGTGGVETQYF; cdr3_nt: TGTGCCAGCAGCGGGACAGGGGGTGTGGAGACCCAGTACTTC
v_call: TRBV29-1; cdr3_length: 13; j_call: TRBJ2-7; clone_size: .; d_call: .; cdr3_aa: CSAKVTGFYEQYF; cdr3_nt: TGCAGCGCGAAGGTGACAGGTTTCTACGAGCAGTACTTC
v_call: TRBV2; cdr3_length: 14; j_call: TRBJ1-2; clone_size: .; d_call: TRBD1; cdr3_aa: CASRRPGTENGYTF; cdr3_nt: TGTGCCAGCCGCCGCCCCGGGACAGAGAATGGCTACACCTTC
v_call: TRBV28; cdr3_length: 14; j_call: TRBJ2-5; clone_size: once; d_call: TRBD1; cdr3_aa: CASRAQGAGETQYF; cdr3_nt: TGTGCCAGCAGAGCCCAGGGGGCTGGAGAGACCCAGTACTTC
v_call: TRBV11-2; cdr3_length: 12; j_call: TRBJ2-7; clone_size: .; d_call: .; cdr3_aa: CASSSTLYEQYF; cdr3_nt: TGTGCCAGCAGCTCTACTCTATACGAGCAGTACTTC
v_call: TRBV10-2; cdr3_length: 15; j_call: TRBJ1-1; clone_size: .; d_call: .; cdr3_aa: CASSENRAMNTEAFF; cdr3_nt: TGCGCCAGCAGTGAGAACAGGGCCATGAACACTGAAGCTTTCTTT
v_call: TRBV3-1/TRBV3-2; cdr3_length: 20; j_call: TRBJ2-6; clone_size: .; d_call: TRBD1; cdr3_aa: CASSQDRPGTANSGANVLTF; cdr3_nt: TGTGCCAGCAGCCAAGATAGGCCGGGGACAGCCAACTCTGGGGCCAACGTCCTGACTTTC
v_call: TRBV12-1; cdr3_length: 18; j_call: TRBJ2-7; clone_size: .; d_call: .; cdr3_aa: CASSTSWGRSTLIYEQYF; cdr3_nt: TGTGCCAGCAGCACGTCTTGGGGGCGATCAACCCTGATCTACGAGCAGTACTTC
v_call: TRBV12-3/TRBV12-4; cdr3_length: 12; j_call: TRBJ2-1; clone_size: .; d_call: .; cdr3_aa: CASSFVYNEQFF; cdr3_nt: TGTGCCAGCAGTTTCGTATACAATGAGCAGTTCTTC
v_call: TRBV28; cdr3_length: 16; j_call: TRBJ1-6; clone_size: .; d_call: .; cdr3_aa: CASSLGEGFWDSPLHF; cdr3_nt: TGTGCCAGCAGTTTAGGGGAGGGTTTCTGGGATTCACCCCTCCACTTT
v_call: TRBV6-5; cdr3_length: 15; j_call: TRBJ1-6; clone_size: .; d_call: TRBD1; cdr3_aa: CASRPSGTGGGPLHF; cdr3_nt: TGTGCCAGCAGACCCTCCGGGACAGGGGGCGGCCCCCTCCACTTT
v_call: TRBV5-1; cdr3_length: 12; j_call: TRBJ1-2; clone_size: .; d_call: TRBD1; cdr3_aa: CASSFTGDGYTF; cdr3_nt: TGCGCCAGCAGCTTTACAGGGGATGGCTACACCTTC
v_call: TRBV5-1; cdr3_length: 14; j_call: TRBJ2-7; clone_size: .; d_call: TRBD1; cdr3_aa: CASSPRTGAYEQYF; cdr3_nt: TGCGCCAGCAGCCCCCGGACAGGGGCCTACGAGCAGTACTTC
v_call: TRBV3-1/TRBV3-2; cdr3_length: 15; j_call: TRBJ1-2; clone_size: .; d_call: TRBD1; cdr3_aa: CASSRTLTGRYGYTF; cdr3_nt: TGTGCCAGCAGCCGAACCCTGACAGGGCGCTATGGCTACACCTTC
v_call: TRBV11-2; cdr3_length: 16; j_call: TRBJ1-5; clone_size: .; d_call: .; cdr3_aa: CASSLAGPGLNQPQHF; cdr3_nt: TGTGCCAGCAGCTTAGCAGGACCGGGGTTGAATCAGCCCCAGCATTTT
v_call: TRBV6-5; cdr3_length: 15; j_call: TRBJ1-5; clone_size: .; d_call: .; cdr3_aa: CASSYSGTPNQPQHF; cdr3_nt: TGTGCCAGCAGTTACTCCGGGACACCCAATCAGCCCCAGCATTTT
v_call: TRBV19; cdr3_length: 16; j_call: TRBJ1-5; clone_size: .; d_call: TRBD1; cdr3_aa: CASGRQGDYSNQPQHF; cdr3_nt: TGTGCCAGCGGGAGACAGGGGGATTATAGCAATCAGCCCCAGCATTTT
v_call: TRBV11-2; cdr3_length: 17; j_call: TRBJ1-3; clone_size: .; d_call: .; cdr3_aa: CASSFWGGASPGNTIYF; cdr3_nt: TGTGCCAGCAGCTTTTGGGGGGGGGCAAGCCCTGGAAACACCATATATTTT
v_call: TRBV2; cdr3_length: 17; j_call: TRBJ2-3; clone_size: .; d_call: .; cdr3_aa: CASSEAGWGGPTDTQYF; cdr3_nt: TGTGCCAGCAGTGAAGCTGGGTGGGGGGGCCCCACAGATACGCAGTATTTT
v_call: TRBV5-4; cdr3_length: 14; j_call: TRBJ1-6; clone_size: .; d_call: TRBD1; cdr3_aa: CASNDRVGNSPLHF; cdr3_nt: TGTGCCAGCAACGACAGGGTTGGGAATTCACCCCTCCACTTT
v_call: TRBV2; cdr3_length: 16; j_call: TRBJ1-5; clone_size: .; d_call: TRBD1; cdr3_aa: CASSRDRRTSNQPQHF; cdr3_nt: TGTGCCAGCAGTCGGGACAGGAGGACTAGCAATCAGCCCCAGCATTTT
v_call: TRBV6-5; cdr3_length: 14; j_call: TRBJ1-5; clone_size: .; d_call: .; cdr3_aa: CASASGDSNQPQHF; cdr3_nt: TGTGCCAGCGCTAGCGGGGATAGCAATCAGCCCCAGCATTTT
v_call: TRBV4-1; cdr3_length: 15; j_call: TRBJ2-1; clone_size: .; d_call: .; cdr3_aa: CASSQAWGGHNEQFF; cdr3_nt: TGCGCCAGCAGCCAAGCTTGGGGGGGGCACAATGAGCAGTTCTTC
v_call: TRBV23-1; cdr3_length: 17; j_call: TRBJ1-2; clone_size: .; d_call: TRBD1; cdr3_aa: CASSQWRGQGNGLGYTF; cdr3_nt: TGCGCCAGCAGTCAATGGAGAGGACAGGGAAATGGTCTCGGCTACACCTTC
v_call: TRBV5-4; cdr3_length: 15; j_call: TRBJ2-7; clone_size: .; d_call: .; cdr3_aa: CASTFSRGSSYEQYF; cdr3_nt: TGTGCCAGCACCTTCTCGAGGGGGAGCAGCTACGAGCAGTACTTC
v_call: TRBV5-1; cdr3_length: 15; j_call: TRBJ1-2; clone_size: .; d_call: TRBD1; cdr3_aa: CASSLVGQGSYGYTF; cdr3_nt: TGCGCCAGCAGCTTGGTAGGACAGGGATCATACGGCTACACCTTC
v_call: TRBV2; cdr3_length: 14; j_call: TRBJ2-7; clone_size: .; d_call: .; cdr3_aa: CASSVGGVIYEQYF; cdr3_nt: TGTGCCAGCAGTGTCGGTGGAGTAATCTACGAGCAGTACTTC
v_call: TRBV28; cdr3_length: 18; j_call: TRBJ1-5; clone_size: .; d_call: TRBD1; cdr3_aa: CASCPEGRGQGRIQPQHF; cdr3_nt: TGTGCCAGCTGCCCGGAGGGGCGGGGACAGGGTCGAATTCAGCCCCAGCATTTT
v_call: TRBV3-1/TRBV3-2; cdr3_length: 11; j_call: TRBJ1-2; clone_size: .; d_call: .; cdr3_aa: CASSRRDGYTF; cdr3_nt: TGTGCCAGCAGCCGCCGAGATGGCTACACCTTC
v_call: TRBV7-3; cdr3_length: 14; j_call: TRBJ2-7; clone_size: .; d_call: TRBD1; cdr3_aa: CASRAGTGDYEQYF; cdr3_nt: TGTGCCAGCAGGGCCGGGACAGGCGACTACGAGCAGTACTTC
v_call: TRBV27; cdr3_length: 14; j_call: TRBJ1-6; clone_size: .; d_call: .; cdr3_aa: CASSSGTQNSPLHF; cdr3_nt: TGTGCCAGCAGTTCGGGGACTCAGAATTCACCCCTCCACTTT
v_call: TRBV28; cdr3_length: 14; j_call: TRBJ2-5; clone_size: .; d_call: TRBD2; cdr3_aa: CASSGGGFQETQYF; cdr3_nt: TGTGCCAGCAGCGGGGGGGGATTCCAAGAGACCCAGTACTTC
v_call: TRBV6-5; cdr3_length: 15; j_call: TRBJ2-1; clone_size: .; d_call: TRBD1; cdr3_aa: CASTRMGTGSNEQFF; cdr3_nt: TGTGCCAGCACTCGCATGGGGACAGGGTCCAATGAGCAGTTCTTC
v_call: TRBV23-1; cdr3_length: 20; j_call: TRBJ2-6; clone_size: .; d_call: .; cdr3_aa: CASSRIKGRLLLAGANVLTF; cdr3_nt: TGCGCCAGCAGTCGGATTAAGGGGCGCTTGTTACTGGCTGGGGCCAACGTCCTGACTTTC
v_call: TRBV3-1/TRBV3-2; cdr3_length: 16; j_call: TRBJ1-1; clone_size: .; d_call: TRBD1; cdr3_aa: CASSPVSGQGATEAFF; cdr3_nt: TGTGCCAGCAGCCCAGTATCGGGACAGGGGGCCACTGAAGCTTTCTTT
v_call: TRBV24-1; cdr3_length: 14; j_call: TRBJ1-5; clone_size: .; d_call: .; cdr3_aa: CATSDLAGNQPQHF; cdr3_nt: TGTGCCACCAGTGATTTAGCGGGGAATCAGCCCCAGCATTTT
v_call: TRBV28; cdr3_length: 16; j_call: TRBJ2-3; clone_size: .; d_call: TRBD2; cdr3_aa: CASSPRLAGGPDTQYF; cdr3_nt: TGTGCCAGCAGTCCGAGACTAGCGGGAGGGCCAGATACGCAGTATTTT
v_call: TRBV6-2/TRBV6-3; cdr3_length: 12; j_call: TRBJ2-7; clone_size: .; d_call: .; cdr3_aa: CASSSDRYEQYF; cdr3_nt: TGTGCCAGCAGTTCCGACAGGTACGAGCAGTACTTC
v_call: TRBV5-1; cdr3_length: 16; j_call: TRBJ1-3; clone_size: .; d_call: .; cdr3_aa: CASSLAGGPSGNTIYF; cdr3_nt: TGCGCCAGCAGCTTGGCGGGGGGCCCCTCTGGAAACACCATATATTTT
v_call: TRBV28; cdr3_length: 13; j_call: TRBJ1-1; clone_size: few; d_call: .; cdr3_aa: CASSLDGNTEAFF; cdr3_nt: TGTGCCAGCAGCCTAGACGGGAACACTGAAGCTTTCTTT
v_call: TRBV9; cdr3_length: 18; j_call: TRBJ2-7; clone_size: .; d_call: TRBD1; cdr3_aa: CASSLGTGTGGLSYEQYF; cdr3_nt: TGTGCCAGCAGCCTCGGGACAGGGACGGGCGGCCTCTCCTACGAGCAGTACTTC
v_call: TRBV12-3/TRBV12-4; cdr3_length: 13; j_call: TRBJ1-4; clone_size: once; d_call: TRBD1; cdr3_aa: CASRRGANEKLFF; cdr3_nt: TGTGCCAGCCGCAGGGGGGCTAATGAAAAACTGTTTTTT
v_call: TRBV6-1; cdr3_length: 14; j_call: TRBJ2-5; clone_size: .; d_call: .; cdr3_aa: CASSDPSLAETQYF; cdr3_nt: TGTGCCAGCAGTGACCCAAGTCTAGCGGAGACCCAGTACTTC
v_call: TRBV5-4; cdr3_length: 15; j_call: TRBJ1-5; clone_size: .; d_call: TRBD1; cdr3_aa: CASSLGQGSNQPQHF; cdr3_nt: TGTGCCAGCAGCCTGGGACAGGGGAGCAATCAGCCCCAGCATTTT
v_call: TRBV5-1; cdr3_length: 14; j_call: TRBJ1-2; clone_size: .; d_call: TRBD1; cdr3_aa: CASSLQGWSDGYTF; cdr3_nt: TGCGCCAGCAGCTTACAGGGGTGGAGTGATGGCTACACCTTC
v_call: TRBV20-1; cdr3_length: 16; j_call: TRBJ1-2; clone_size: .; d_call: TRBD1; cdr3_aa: CSASLGQGLFWYGYTF; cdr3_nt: TGCAGTGCTAGTCTGGGACAGGGGCTCTTCTGGTATGGCTACACCTTC
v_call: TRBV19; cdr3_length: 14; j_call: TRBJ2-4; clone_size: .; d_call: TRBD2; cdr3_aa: CASSTSGRPNIQYF; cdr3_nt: TGTGCCAGTAGTACTAGCGGGAGGCCTAACATTCAGTACTTC
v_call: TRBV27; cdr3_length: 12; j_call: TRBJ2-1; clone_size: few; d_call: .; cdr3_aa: CASGSQGNEQFF; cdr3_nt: TGTGCCAGCGGATCACAGGGAAATGAGCAGTTCTTC
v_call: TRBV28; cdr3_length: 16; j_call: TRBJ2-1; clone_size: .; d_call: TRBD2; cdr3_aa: CASVGTSAGLSYEQFF; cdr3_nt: TGTGCCAGCGTGGGAACTAGCGCGGGACTAAGCTATGAGCAGTTCTTC